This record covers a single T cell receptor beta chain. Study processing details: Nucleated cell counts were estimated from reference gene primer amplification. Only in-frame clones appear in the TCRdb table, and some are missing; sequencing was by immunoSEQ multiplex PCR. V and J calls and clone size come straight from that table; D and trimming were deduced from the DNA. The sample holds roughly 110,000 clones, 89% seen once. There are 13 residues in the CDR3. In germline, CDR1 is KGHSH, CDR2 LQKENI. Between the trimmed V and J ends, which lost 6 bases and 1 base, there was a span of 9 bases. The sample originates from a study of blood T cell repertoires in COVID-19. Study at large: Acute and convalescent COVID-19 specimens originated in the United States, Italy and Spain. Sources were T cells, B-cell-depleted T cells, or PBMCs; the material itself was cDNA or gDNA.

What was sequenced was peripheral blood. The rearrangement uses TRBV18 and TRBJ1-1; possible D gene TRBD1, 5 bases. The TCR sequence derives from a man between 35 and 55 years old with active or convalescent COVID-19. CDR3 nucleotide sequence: TGTGCCAGCTCCAGGGTACGGAACACTGAAGCTTTCTTT. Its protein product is CASSRVRNTEAFF.